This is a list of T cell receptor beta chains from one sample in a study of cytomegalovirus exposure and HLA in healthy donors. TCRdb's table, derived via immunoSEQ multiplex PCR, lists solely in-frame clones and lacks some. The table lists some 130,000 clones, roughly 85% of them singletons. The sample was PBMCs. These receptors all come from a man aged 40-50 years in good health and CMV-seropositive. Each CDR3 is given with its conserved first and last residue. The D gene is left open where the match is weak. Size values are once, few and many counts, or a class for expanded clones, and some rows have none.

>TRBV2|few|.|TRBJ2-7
CASNQGSYEQYF
TGTGCCAGTAACCAAGGGAGCTACGAGCAGTACTTC
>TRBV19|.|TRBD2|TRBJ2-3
CASSMTRGRGTDTQYF
TGTGCCAGTAGTATGACGCGCGGGAGGGGGACAGATACGCAGTATTTT
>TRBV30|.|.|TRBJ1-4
CASFRTATNEKLFF
TGTGCCTCCTTCAGAACCGCAACTAATGAAAAACTGTTTTTT
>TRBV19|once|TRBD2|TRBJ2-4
CASSMREGGKNIQYF
TGTGCCAGTAGTATGCGGGAGGGCGGCAAAAACATTCAGTACTTC
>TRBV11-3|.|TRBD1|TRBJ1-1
CASSAGQGANTEAFF
TGTGCCAGCAGCGCGGGACAGGGGGCGAACACTGAAGCTTTCTTT
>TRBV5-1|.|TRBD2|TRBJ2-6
CASSFTSGSSSGANVLTF
TGCGCCAGCAGCTTCACTAGCGGGAGTTCCTCTGGGGCCAACGTCCTGACTTTC
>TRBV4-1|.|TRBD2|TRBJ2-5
CASTPGGSGQETQYF
TGTGCCAGCACCCCGGGGGGTAGCGGACAAGAGACCCAGTACTTC
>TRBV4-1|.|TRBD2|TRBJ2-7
CASSQGALAGGLRPYEQYF
TGCGCCAGCAGCCAAGGGGCGCTAGCGGGAGGGCTTCGGCCGTACGAGCAGTACTTC
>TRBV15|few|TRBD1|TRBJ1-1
CATSRDPHRGQGTEAFF
TGTGCCACCAGCAGAGATCCTCACAGGGGGCAAGGTACTGAAGCTTTCTTT
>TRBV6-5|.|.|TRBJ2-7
CASSTVHEQYF
TGTGCCAGCAGTACAGTCCACGAGCAGTACTTC
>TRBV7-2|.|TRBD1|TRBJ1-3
CASSVQGAGNTIYF
TGTGCCAGCAGCGTACAGGGGGCTGGAAACACCATATATTTT
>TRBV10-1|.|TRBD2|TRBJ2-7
CASSATSGNSYEQYF
TGCGCCAGCAGTGCAACCAGCGGGAATTCCTACGAGCAGTACTTC
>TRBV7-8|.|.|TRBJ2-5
CASSLGSQGQETQYF
TGTGCCAGCAGCTTAGGCTCCCAGGGGCAAGAGACCCAGTACTTC
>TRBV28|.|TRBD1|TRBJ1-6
CASSLFGQGASPLHF
TGTGCCAGCAGTCTTTTCGGACAGGGCGCTTCACCCCTCCACTTT
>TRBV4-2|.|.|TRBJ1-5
CASSRDIGSVEQPQHF
TGTGCCAGCAGCCGGGACATTGGGTCGGTGGAGCAGCCCCAGCATTTT
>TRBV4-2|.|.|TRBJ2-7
CASSQLRDSSYEQYF
TGTGCCAGCAGCCAATTACGGGACTCGTCCTACGAGCAGTACTTC
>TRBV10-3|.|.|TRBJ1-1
CAARADTEAFF
TGTGCCGCCAGGGCGGACACTGAAGCTTTCTTT
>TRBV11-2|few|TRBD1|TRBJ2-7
CASNNIDRGTEQYF
TGTGCCAGCAACAACATAGACAGGGGGACTGAGCAGTACTTC
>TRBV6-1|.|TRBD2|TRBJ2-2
CASSRLAATGELFF
TGTGCCAGCAGTAGGCTAGCGGCCACCGGGGAGCTGTTTTTT
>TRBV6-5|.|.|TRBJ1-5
CASSYSNAGQGLQHF
TGTGCCAGCAGTTACTCGAATGCCGGCCAGGGACTCCAGCATTTT
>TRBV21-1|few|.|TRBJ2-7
CASGELVFCYEQYF
TGTGCCAGCGGGGAACTAGTTTTCTGTTACGAGCAGTACTTC
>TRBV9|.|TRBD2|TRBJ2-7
CASSVELAGGRYEQYF
TGTGCCAGCAGCGTAGAGCTAGCGGGAGGCAGGTACGAGCAGTACTTC
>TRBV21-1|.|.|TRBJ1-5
CASSAGKGYSNQPQHF
TGTGCCAGCAGCGCAGGGAAGGGGTATAGCAATCAGCCCCAGCATTTT